This is a list of T cell receptor beta chains from one sample in a study of T cells in tuberculosis. Repertoires were generated with immunoSEQ multiplex PCR, while TCRdb's copy carries only in-frame clones and drops some. The sample shows roughly 34,000 clones, nearly 90% of them seen only once. The sample consisted of PBMCs, taken at tuberculosis diagnosis. These receptors originate from an adult with tuberculosis. The CDR3 runs from the conserved cysteine through the conserved F or W. D genes are given only for firm matches. Rows give clone size only sometimes, using once, few, many, or a class for an expanded clone.

once	TRBV2	TRBJ1-2	.	CASSAQRFDGYTF	TGTGCCAGCAGTGCCCAGCGGTTTGATGGCTACACCTTC
.	TRBV7-9	TRBJ2-2	.	CASSLGATDSTGELFF	TGTGCCAGCAGCTTAGGGGCGACAGATTCCACCGGGGAGCTGTTTTTT
once	TRBV27	TRBJ1-1	TRBD1	CASSRETGTGAFF	TGTGCCAGCAGTCGCGAGACCGGGACAGGGGCTTTCTTT
.	TRBV30	TRBJ2-1	TRBD2	CASGTSGYNEQFF	TGTGCCTCCGGGACTAGCGGTTACAATGAGCAGTTCTTC
.	TRBV5-4	TRBJ1-4	TRBD1	CASSSTGGNEKLFF	TGTGCCAGCAGCTCGACAGGGGGTAATGAAAAACTGTTTTTT
.	TRBV6-5	TRBJ2-1	.	CASSYYPQRYNEQFF	TGTGCCAGCAGTTATTACCCCCAGAGGTACAATGAGCAGTTCTTC
.	TRBV5-1	TRBJ1-1	TRBD1	CASSRSGTGNTEAFF	TGCGCCAGCAGCAGATCCGGGACAGGAAACACTGAAGCTTTCTTT
.	TRBV28	TRBJ1-2	.	CASSWGDRNYGYTF	TGTGCCAGCAGTTGGGGAGACAGGAACTATGGCTACACCTTC
.	TRBV29-1	TRBJ1-1	.	CSVARGGTEAFF	TGCAGCGTTGCCCGGGGTGGGACTGAAGCTTTCTTT
.	TRBV2	TRBJ2-7	TRBD2	CASSGRTSGRPSSYEQYF	TGTGCCAGCAGTGGACGGACTAGCGGGAGGCCTAGCTCCTACGAGCAGTACTTC
.	TRBV19	TRBJ1-1	.	CATQSPGTEAFF	TGTGCCACCCAATCCCCGGGCACTGAAGCTTTCTTT
once	TRBV11-3	TRBJ2-3	TRBD1	CASSLGQGVDADTQYF	TGTGCCAGCAGCTTAGGACAGGGAGTCGACGCAGATACGCAGTATTTT
.	TRBV2	TRBJ1-1	TRBD1	CASPPHRGRNTEAFF	TGTGCCAGCCCACCCCACAGGGGACGGAACACTGAAGCTTTCTTT
.	TRBV5-4	TRBJ2-5	.	CASSLAGETQYF	TGTGCCAGCAGCTTGGCCGGGGAGACCCAGTACTTC
.	TRBV6-5	TRBJ2-7	TRBD1	CASSYPTGTPYEQYF	TGTGCCAGCAGTTACCCGACAGGGACCCCCTACGAGCAGTACTTC
.	TRBV7-2	TRBJ2-1	TRBD2	CASSSPGTSGGAIYNEQFF	TGTGCCAGCAGCTCCCCCGGGACTAGCGGGGGGGCAATCTACAATGAGCAGTTCTTC
.	TRBV5-4	TRBJ1-1	TRBD1	CASSSPGQGKRNTEAFF	TGTGCCAGCAGCTCCCCGGGACAGGGGAAACGAAACACTGAAGCTTTCTTT
.	TRBV5-1	TRBJ1-1	.	CASSLWAGDERAFF	TGCGCCAGCAGCTTGTGGGCGGGGGATGAGAGAGCTTTCTTT
.	TRBV19	TRBJ2-1	TRBD2	CASSIVGLAGAEQFF	TGTGCCAGTAGTATAGTGGGACTAGCGGGGGCTGAGCAGTTCTTC
.	TRBV10-3	TRBJ2-1	TRBD2	CAISHRLAGVGEQFF	TGTGCCATCAGTCATAGACTAGCGGGAGTAGGTGAGCAGTTCTTC
.	TRBV9	TRBJ2-5	.	CASSVGADPRETQYF	TGTGCCAGCAGCGTAGGGGCCGATCCCAGAGAGACCCAGTACTTC
few	TRBV4-3	TRBJ1-1	.	CASSQDRISEAFF	TGCGCCAGCAGCCAAGATCGTATCTCTGAAGCTTTCTTT
.	TRBV30	TRBJ1-2	.	CAWGVTGIGYTF	TGTGCCTGGGGAGTGACAGGAATTGGCTACACCTTC
once	TRBV7-2	TRBJ2-7	TRBD1	CASSSSSDRGYEQYF	TGTGCCAGCAGCTCCTCCTCGGACAGGGGATACGAGCAGTACTTC
.	TRBV10-3	TRBJ1-2	.	CAISDSYGYTF	TGTGCCATCAGTGACTCCTATGGCTACACCTTC
.	TRBV5-4	TRBJ2-1	TRBD2	CASNRGSGSSYNEQFF	TGTGCCAGCAACCGAGGAAGCGGGAGCTCCTACAATGAGCAGTTCTTC
.	TRBV7-2	TRBJ1-5	.	CASSWESNQPQHF	TGTGCCAGCAGCTGGGAGAGCAATCAGCCCCAGCATTTT
.	TRBV4-2	TRBJ2-7	.	CASSLSTTGNEQYF	TGTGCCAGCAGCCTAAGCACTACAGGGAACGAGCAGTACTTC
.	TRBV28	TRBJ2-7	TRBD2	CASELAGESEQYF	TGTGCCAGTGAACTAGCGGGAGAGAGCGAGCAGTACTTC
few	TRBV30	TRBJ2-7	TRBD1	CAWSPPGGNEQYF	TGTGCCTGGAGTCCCCCAGGGGGCAACGAGCAGTACTTC
.	TRBV27	TRBJ2-5	TRBD2	CASSRSGGETQYF	TGTGCCAGCAGCCGTAGCGGGGGTGAGACCCAGTACTTC
.	TRBV4-3	TRBJ1-3	TRBD1	CASSQDRGRNTIYF	TGCGCCAGCAGCCAAGACAGGGGGAGAAACACCATATATTTT
.	TRBV28	TRBJ2-3	TRBD1	CASSLGTGTTDTQYF	TGTGCCAGCAGTTTAGGGACAGGGACGACAGATACGCAGTATTTT
.	TRBV30	TRBJ2-3	TRBD1	CAWNRGEDTQYF	TGTGCCTGGAACAGGGGAGAGGATACGCAGTATTTT
once	TRBV5-1	TRBJ1-6	.	CASMADGLYNSPLHF	TGCGCCAGCATGGCCGACGGACTGTATAATTCACCCCTCCACTTT
once	TRBV15	TRBJ1-3	TRBD1	CATSRVGTGNAGNTIYF	TGTGCCACCAGCAGAGTAGGGACAGGGAACGCTGGAAACACCATATATTTT
.	TRBV4-3	TRBJ2-1	TRBD1	CASSQATGGVEQFF	TGCGCCAGCAGCCAAGCAACAGGGGGCGTTGAGCAGTTCTTC
.	TRBV27	TRBJ2-1	.	CASRPQGNEQFF	TGTGCCAGCAGACCACAGGGAAATGAGCAGTTCTTC
once	TRBV6-6	TRBJ2-5	TRBD1	CASSYSIRGPQETQYF	TGTGCCAGCAGTTACTCGATAAGGGGGCCCCAAGAGACCCAGTACTTC
.	TRBV5-1	TRBJ2-2	TRBD1	CASSFKEGGGTGELFF	TGCGCCAGCAGCTTTAAGGAAGGGGGCGGAACCGGGGAGCTGTTTTTT
.	TRBV5-1	TRBJ1-3	TRBD1	CASSLGGQGLTGNTIYF	TGCGCCAGCAGCTTGGGGGGACAGGGGCTGACCGGAAACACCATATATTTT
.	TRBV11-2	TRBJ2-5	.	CASSPRLYQETQYF	TGTGCCAGCAGCCCTAGGTTATACCAAGAGACCCAGTACTTC